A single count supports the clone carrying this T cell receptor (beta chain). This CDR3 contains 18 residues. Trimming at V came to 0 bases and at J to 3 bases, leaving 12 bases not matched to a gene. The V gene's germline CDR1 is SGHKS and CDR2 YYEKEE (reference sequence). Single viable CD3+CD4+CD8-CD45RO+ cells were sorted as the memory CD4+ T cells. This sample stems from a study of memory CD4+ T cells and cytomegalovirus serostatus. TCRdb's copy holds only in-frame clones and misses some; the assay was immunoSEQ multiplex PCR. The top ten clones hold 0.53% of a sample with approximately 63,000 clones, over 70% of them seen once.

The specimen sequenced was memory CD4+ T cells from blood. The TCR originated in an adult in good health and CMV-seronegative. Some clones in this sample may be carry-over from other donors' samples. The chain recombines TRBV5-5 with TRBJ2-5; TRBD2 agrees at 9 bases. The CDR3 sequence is CASSLGGKSGGTKETQYF. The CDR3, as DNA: TGTGCCAGCAGCTTGGGGGGGAAAAGCGGGGGGACGAAAGAGACCCAGTACTTC.